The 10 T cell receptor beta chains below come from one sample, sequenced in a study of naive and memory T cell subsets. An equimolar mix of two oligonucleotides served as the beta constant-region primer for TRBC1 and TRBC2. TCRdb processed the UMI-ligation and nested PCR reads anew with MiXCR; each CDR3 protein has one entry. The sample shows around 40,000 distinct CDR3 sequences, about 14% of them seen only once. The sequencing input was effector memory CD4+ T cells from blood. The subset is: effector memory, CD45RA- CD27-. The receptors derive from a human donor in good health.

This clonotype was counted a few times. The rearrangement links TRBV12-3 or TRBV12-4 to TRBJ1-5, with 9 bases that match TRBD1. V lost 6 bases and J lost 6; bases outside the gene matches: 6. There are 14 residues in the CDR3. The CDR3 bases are TGTGCCAGCAGCTCCGGGACAGGGACTCAGCCCCAGCATTTT. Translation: CASSSGTGTQPQHF.

CDR3 DNA sequence: TGTGCCAGCAGTTACTCTTCGCTAGCTGGGGCCAACGTCCTGACTTTC. Protein sequence: CASSYSSLAGANVLTF. The V call is TRBV6-5, the J call TRBJ2-6; D gene ambiguous. The V end lost 0 bases, the J end lost 2 bases, and 8 bases lay between the germline ends. CDR1 and CDR2 from the germline V gene are MNHEY and SVGAGI. The length of the CDR3 is 16 residues.

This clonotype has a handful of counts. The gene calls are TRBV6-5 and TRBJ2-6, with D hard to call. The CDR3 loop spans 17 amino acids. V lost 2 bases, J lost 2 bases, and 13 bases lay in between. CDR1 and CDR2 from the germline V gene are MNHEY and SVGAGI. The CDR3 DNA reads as TGTGCCAGCAGTTACAACGGACGGTCCGCTGGGGCCAACGTCCTGACTTTC. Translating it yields CASSYNGRSAGANVLTF.

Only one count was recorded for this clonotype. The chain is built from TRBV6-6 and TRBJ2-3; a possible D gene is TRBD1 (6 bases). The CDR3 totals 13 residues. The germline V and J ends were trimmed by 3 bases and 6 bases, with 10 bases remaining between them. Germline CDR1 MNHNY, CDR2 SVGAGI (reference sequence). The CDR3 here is CASSYRTGDTQYF. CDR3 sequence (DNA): TGTGCCAGCAGTTATCGTACAGGGGATACGCAGTATTTT.

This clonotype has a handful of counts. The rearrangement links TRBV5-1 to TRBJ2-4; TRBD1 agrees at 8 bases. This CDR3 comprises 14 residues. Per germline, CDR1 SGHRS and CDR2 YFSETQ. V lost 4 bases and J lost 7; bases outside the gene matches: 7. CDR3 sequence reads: CASSAQGQGNIQYF. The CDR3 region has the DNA TGCGCCAGCAGCGCCCAAGGACAGGGCAACATTCAGTACTTC.

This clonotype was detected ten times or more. CDR3 sequence (DNA): TGTGCCAGCAAGGAAGGGACAGGGGGCCATCAGCCCCAGCATTTT. The encoded protein is CASKEGTGGHQPQHF. The chain recombines TRBV2 with TRBJ1-5, with TRBD1 matching over 12 bases. Germline assignment: CDR1 SNHLY and CDR2 FYNNEI. The CDR3 is made up of 15 amino acids. Losses at the gene ends were 7 bases for V and 5 bases for J; bases not matched to a gene: 6.

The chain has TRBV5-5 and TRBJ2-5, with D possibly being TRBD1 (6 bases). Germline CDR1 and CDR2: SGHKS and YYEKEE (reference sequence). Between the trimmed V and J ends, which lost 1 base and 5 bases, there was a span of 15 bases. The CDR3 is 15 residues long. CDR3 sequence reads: CASSLLGQASETQYF. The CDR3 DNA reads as TGTGCCAGCAGCTTGTTGGGACAAGCGTCGGAGACCCAGTACTTC.

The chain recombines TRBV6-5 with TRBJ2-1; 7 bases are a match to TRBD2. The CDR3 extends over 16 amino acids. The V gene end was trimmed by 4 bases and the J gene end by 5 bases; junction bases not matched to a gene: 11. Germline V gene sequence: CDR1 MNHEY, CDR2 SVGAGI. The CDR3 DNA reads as TGTGCCAGCAGTTTAAGTAGCGGGCAGGTCGACAATGAGCAGTTCTTC. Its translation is CASSLSSGQVDNEQFF.

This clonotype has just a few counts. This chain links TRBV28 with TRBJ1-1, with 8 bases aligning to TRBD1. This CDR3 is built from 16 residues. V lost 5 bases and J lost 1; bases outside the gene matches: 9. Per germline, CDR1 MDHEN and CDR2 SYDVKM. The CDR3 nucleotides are TGTGCCAGCAGTCCAGGGGGCGAGAAGAGGAACACTGAAGCTTTCTTT. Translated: CASSPGGEKRNTEAFF. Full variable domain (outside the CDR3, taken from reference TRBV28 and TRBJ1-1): DVKVTQSSRYLVKRTGEKVFLECVQDMDHENMFWYRQDPGLGLRLIYFSYDVKMKEKGDIPEGYSVSREKKERFSLILESASTNQTSMYLCASSPGGEKRNTEAFFGQGTRLTVV.

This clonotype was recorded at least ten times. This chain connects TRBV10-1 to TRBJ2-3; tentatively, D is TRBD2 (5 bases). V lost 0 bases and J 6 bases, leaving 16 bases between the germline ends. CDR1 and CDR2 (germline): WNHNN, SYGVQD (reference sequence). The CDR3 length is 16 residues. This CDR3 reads CASSESGRGDGDTQYF. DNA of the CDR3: TGCGCCAGCAGTGAGTCAGGTCGGGGAGATGGTGATACGCAGTATTTT.